This T cell receptor (beta chain) was sequenced during a study of cytomegalovirus exposure and HLA in healthy donors (dated by TCRdb to about 2017). With regard to the full study: An earlier analysis of 550 to 700 of the donors reported 250 to 300 Gb of sequence data and 100 million to 130 million unique TCR beta sequences from about 180 million T cells. Of the approximately 400 genotyped donors, 81% were placed in the genetic ancestry cluster associated with self-reported Caucasian donors. The study aimed to test whether cataloging public T cell receptors could reveal signatures of past pathogen exposure. To predict cytomegalovirus infection status, the study brought together high-throughput TCR immunosequencing, statistical association of individual TCRs with disease status, and machine learning. The later analysis used no new phenotypic data to find candidate immune exposures, relying instead on TCR beta sequences and their occurrence across donors. Several DR-DQ haplotypes were treated as single units for association and clustering because of strong linkage in the cohort. An earlier analysis of 587 of the donors applied high-throughput TCR beta sequencing to assess whether each TCR beta V gene segment acted as functional or pseudogenic. Donor age, sex, ethnicity and CMV serostatus were collected together with the repertoire data. Besides the first cohort of more than 650 subjects, a separate validation cohort made up of 120 different subjects was used. A later genetic analysis took genome-wide SNP genotypes for about three fifths of the 666 donors and used that subset as a discovery cohort. Every discovery cohort repertoire had been produced on one sequencing platform. An early release that covered approximately 600 HLA-typed donors contained about 300 gigabases of sequencing data and tens of millions of unique TCR sequences. HLA typing included class I and class II loci at four-digit resolution. The study used immunosequencing to profile the T cell repertoires of under 700 subjects and linked those repertoires to cytomegalovirus serostatus. Typing coverage varied by locus: 629-630 donors for A, B, C, DRB1 and DQB1; approximately 560 for DQA1; 600 to 610 for DPA1; 400 to 480 for DPB1. A later analysis re-analyzed previously published TCR beta repertoires from several hundred donors and added high-resolution HLA genotyping to study TCR occurrence patterns. Across around 400 genotyped donors of the cohort, an average of about 240,000 unique TCR beta nucleotide sequences per donor were sequenced, and approximately 17% of those sequences were non-productive. Broad study findings and their caveats: Assigning TCR associations to individual alleles was difficult when HLA alleles, especially DR and DQ, strongly co-occurred. Because the 87-base-pair reads could not distinguish some IMGT-functional V segments, including TRBV6-2 and TRBV6-3, those segments were excluded. A group of highly shared sequence variants was considered likely to be a technical artifact of the sequencing pipeline. Only TCR beta chains were sequenced in this cohort, and the absence of alpha or paired-chain data limited detectable features. In a later analysis, most CMV-associated TCR beta chains were found to appear HLA-restricted, with HLA associations seemingly driven largely by CMV exposure. An association between a missense DCLRE1C variant and V-gene and J-gene trimming of TCR beta chains was found in a later genetic analysis and replicated in an independent cohort. The study gave a list of 150 to 200 TCR beta chains associated with cytomegalovirus. Compared with the approximately 720-donor mean, donors in an Asian-associated ancestry cluster had fewer N-insertions in productive TCRs, according to a later genetic analysis. HLA typing was unavailable for some donors at each locus, so association tests used only the typed subset. Roughly uniform sequencing depth across donors was assumed in presence/absence analyses, although this assumption may not hold. At a false discovery rate of 0.05, a later analysis linked approximately 18,000 TCR beta sequences to specific HLA alleles. Linkage disequilibrium might explain the correlated functional status among segregating V segments, but an unknown experimental factor could not be ruled out. In an earlier analysis of roughly 560 of the donors, most TCR beta V segments were observed in productive rearrangements about 90% or about 30% of the time, broadly matching IMGT annotations. Most TCR sequences were seen in very few donors, while some public TCRs were found in many individuals. A further reported finding was that TCR beta sequences accurately predicted the HLA-A and HLA-B alleles for most subjects in the first cohort. In vitro tests confirmed that a few of the cytomegalovirus-associated TCR beta chains recognize cytomegalovirus antigens. Several of the top co-occurrence clusters appeared to be linked to parvovirus B19, influenza, CMV and Epstein-Barr virus, according to a later analysis. The classifier was reported to diagnose cytomegalovirus status with high specificity and sensitivity in both the original cohort and the validation cohort. According to a later analysis, TCR association rates differed among HLA loci, with DRB1 alleles showing the most associated TCRs and HLA-C alleles showing the fewest. The authors suggested that the approach could potentially be extended to other disease states and immunological phenotypes. In a later analysis, HLA-associated TCR beta chains were found to be more clonally expanded and to have lower generation probabilities than equally common non-associated chains. Because counts were too low, some 17 rarely observed V segments, including chromosome 9 orphons, were left out of the earlier analysis of approximately 500 of the donors. The only immune exposure information available for the cohort was CMV serostatus.

The cohort consisted of fewer than 700 healthy bone marrow donors. At the time of sampling, every cohort member was nominally healthy, though immune exposures that went unrecorded were likely present. The donor tested CMV seronegative, placing the donor among the approximately 360 seronegative members of the cohort. Each donor provided a peripheral blood sample, and peripheral blood mononuclear cells were used for TCR beta sequencing. The Qiagen DNeasy Blood Extraction Kit was used to extract genomic DNA from the blood cell samples. Receptors were amplified or captured by the immunoSEQ multiplex PCR assay. For the multiplex PCR, a mixture combining 60 forward primers for TCR Vbeta segments and 13 reverse primers for TCR Jbeta segments was used. The CDR3 region of rearranged TCR beta genes was amplified from genomic DNA with a multiplex PCR assay. On the Illumina HiSeq System, the amplified TCR beta libraries were sequenced as 87-base-pair reads. As for how the authors treated the data: A later analysis counted tens of millions of unique TCR beta chains across the 600 to 850 repertoires, and some 12 million of these chains were shared by at least two donors. A nearest-neighbor algorithm error-corrected the raw reads and collapsed the reads into unique sequences, merging closely related sequences to remove PCR and sequencing errors. V, D and J gene segments were assigned by aligning CDR3 sequences to IMGT reference sequences. For a sequence to be retained, a match of at least six nucleotides was required to both a V gene segment and a J gene segment. A rearrangement was called productive if the CDR3 had no stop codons and remained in frame with V and J, and every other rearrangement was called non-productive. CDR3 was defined according to IMGT convention as the region running from the second conserved V-encoded cysteine to the conserved J-encoded phenylalanine. The earlier analysis of 587 of the donors excluded sequences that lacked an unambiguous match to a single V gene segment. In an earlier analysis of several hundred of the donors, V segments were called functional above 56.7% productive rearrangements and were called segregating when the between-donor standard deviation exceeded 5%. A statistical classification framework was developed to diagnose cytomegalovirus status using the catalog of TCR beta chain sequences. A later analysis assigned V and J genes by comparing TCR nucleotide sequences with IMGT/GENE-DB human TR gene sequences. Using the TCRdist pipeline, a later analysis assigned CDR3 sequences along with most-parsimonious VDJ recombination scenarios. In a later analysis, every TCR beta chain was defined by the combination of its CDR3 amino acid sequence and its V-gene family, and reads without a unique V-gene family were dropped. As a way to deal with suspected cross-contamination and a sequencing artifact, a later analysis dropped roughly 600 nucleotide sequences that were highly shared and had low generation probability. For each public chain, a later analysis derived a clonal expansion index from normalized ranks of inferred template counts within each repertoire. A later analysis computed generation probabilities with a VDJ recombination model fitted to out-of-frame rearrangements, and checked the results against IGoR. In a later analysis, TCR-TCR, TCR-HLA and TCR-CMV co-occurrence was scored with hypergeometric tests, and a repertoire-size bias correction was applied to TCR pairs. To estimate false discovery rates, a later analysis permuted the HLA or CMV assignments 20 times. In a later analysis, co-occurring TCRs were grouped with DBSCAN, and TCRdist sequence similarity was added when clustering was performed within HLA-allele-positive subsets. Co-occurrence clustering excluded repertoires with fewer than 30,000 or more than 120,000 public chains, plus five with anomalous nucleotide sharing. TCRdb mirrors the immuneACCESS table, restricted to in-frame sequences. Some clones are absent from its copies; in checked studies, under half trace to an unresolved V gene, and the reason for the others is unknown. V and J calls and clone size are given by that table; D and trimming were obtained from the DNA. For this sample there are fewer than 200,000 clones; roughly 78% appear just once. Of the sample, approximately 2.3% falls within the top ten clones.

For this clone: Its antigen is currently not known. No per-base quality is available; no much larger clone lies one base away.

The germline V gene provides CDR1 SGHRS and CDR2 YFSETQ. Trimming takes 2 bases from V and 1 base from J, and the germline ends sit 6 bases apart. From the cysteine through the phenylalanine, the CDR3 covers 13 amino acids. Here the CDR3 DNA is all that survives: 39 bases in frame from base 1. Sequencing was performed on PBMCs. Here the chain combines TRBV5-1 and TRBJ1-1, with TRBD1 as a weak D call on 5 bases. This receptor was taken from a man aged 35-49 years in good health and CMV-seronegative. The CDR3 region has the sequence CASSFGGNTEAFF. The DNA sequence reads TGCGCCAGCAGCTTCGGGGGGAACACTGAAGCTTTCTTT. This CDR3, with the reference TRBV5-1 and TRBJ1-1 proteins standing in past its ends, gives the full variable domain KAGVTQTPRYLIKTRGQQVTLSCSPISGHRSVSWYQQTPGQGLQFLFEYFSETQRNKGNFPGRFSGRQFSNSRSEMNVSTLELGDSALYLCASSFGGNTEAFFGQGTRLTVV.